This entry describes one T cell receptor beta chain. In this sample, this clonotype turned up a few times. Its binding antigen is unknown. No much larger clonotype is one base removed from it; base qualities were not supplied. CDR1 and CDR2, per the germline V gene, are MDHEN and SYDVKM. The V end loses 2 bases and the J end loses 0 bases, and a stretch of 12 bases separates them. The CDR3 has 16 amino acids, counting the end cysteine and phenylalanine. Just the 48-base CDR3 DNA is kept, in frame starting at base 1. The sample originates from a study of T-cell reconstitution after alpha-beta-depleted transplantation in children (dated by TCRdb to 2016 to 2017). About the full investigation: Using TCR repertoire profiling, the study quantitatively followed how T-cell immune reconstitution unfolded in children after TCRalphabeta/CD19-depleted allogeneic hematopoietic cell transplantation.

The library came from PCR. TCRdb shows the sequencer as Illumina HiSeq 2500. TCR libraries were prepared with molecular barcoding, using unique molecular identifiers to normalize TCRbeta repertoire quantification. In TCRdb, the public reads were trimmed at Q25 with fastp and aligned with MiXCR, with productive beta chains retained. For every CDR3 protein sequence, its rows merge into one entry that carries the most common genes and DNA. The sample table holds about 540,000 distinct CDR3 sequences, of which around 17% were seen once. The ten largest account for 3% to 4% of the sample. The receptor was isolated from a human donor who donated a stem cell graft to a child with acute lymphoblastic leukemia. Sequenced here: PBMCs from the stem cell graft donor, sampled from the stem cell graft. In this chain, TRBV28 is recombined with TRBJ2-3; tentative D gene TRBD2, with 5 bases matching. The CDR3 loop reads CASSLGVRGSTDTQYF. The nucleotide sequence is TGTGCCAGCAGTTTAGGGGTCCGCGGGAGCACAGATACGCAGTATTTT.